This T cell receptor (delta chain) appears in the sequencing data of a study of gamma-delta T cells after stem cell transplantation. TCRdb reanalysed the RT-PCR reads with CATT. Of some 1,600 delta-chain clones listed, about 45% are singletons. For this clone: The junction and the germline gene differ at one end; a read error may be behind it.

Germline loops: CDR1 GEAIGNYY, CDR2 EKD. This CDR3 comprises 19 residues. The source of this sequence is a human donor. It is not recorded whose cells these are; they may come from a transplant donor. The chain links TRDV2 to TRDJ2; 8 bases map to TRDD3. The source material was gamma-delta T cells. For the CDR3, the DNA is TGTGCCTGTGACCCCGCGGGGATGGGGGATTTCTTTTTGACAGCACACCTCTTCTTT. Protein product: CACDPAGMGDFFLTAHLFF.